These 10 T cell receptor beta chains share one sample of origin, sequenced in a study of technical replicates of blood from a handful of donors. Assay: immunoSEQ multiplex PCR; the TCRdb copy retains only in-frame clones and omits some. The profile shows roughly 83,000 clones, around nine tenths of them singletons. Sequencing was performed on T cells isolated from PBMCs. These TCRs come from a human donor in good health.

J is TRBJ2-1 and V is TRBV6-6; 8 bases are a match to TRBD2. The V segment lost 5 bases and the J segment 2 bases; nucleotides outside the gene matches: 5. In germline, CDR1 is MNHNY, CDR2 SVGAGI (reference sequence). The CDR3 consists of 15 residues. CDR3 loop: CASSHSGVTYNEQFF. CDR3 nucleotides: TGTGCCAGCAGTCATAGCGGGGTAACCTACAATGAGCAGTTCTTC.

The chain uses TRBV4-1 and TRBJ2-7, with TRBD2 as a possible D gene (6 bases). Trimming left V 2 bases short and J 0 bases short, with 11 bases between. The CDR3 sequence is 15 residues long. Germline V gene data show CDR1 as MGHRA and CDR2 as YSYEKL. In DNA form, the CDR3 reads TGCGCCAGCAGCCAAACGACCGGGAGCTCCTACGAGCAGTACTTC. This gives the protein CASSQTTGSSYEQYF.

The genes are TRBV11-3 and TRBJ1-2; D is perhaps TRBD1 (5 bases). CDR3 size: 17 residues. The V end was cut by 5 bases, the J end by 4 bases, with 23 bases between. Germline V gene sequence: CDR1 SGHNT, CDR2 YENEEA. CDR3 bases: TGTGCCAGCAGCGCCGTCGCCGGGACCTTGGGAGGCTATGGCTACACCTTC. Amino acids: CASSAVAGTLGGYGYTF.

This rearrangement joins TRBV6-5 to TRBJ1-2, with D possibly matching TRBD1 (5 bases). The CDR3 is made up of 14 amino acids. Germline values: CDR1 MNHEY, CDR2 SVGAGI. Deletions cut 0 bases from V and 7 bases from J, with 12 bases between. CDR3 protein: CASSYSTRAGGYTF. CDR3 in DNA: TGTGCCAGCAGTTACTCGACCAGGGCTGGTGGCTACACCTTC.

The rearrangement joins TRBV2 to TRBJ2-5, with 7 positions matching TRBD2. CDR1 and CDR2 (germline): SNHLY, FYNNEI. The CDR3 is 15 amino acids. Unmatched junction bases numbered 10, after V lost 4 bases and J lost 5 bases. CDR3 loop: CASSASGDSGETQYF. The CDR3 DNA sequence: TGTGCCAGCAGTGCTAGCGGTGATTCTGGGGAGACCCAGTACTTC.

This chain links TRBV2 with TRBJ1-1; 7 positions agree with TRBD1. Germline CDR1 reads SNHLY; CDR2 reads FYNNEI. With 7 bases clipped from V and 0 bases from J, the junction kept 2 bases outside the gene matches. CDR3 length: 13 amino acids. The chain's CDR3 is CASMGQMNTEAFF. For the CDR3, the DNA is TGTGCCAGCATGGGACAGATGAACACTGAAGCTTTCTTT.

The table lists this clone with a few counts. This rearrangement joins TRBV5-1 to TRBJ2-7; 7 nucleotides line up with TRBD1. The V and J ends lost 5 bases and 7 bases, in that order; junction bases with no gene match: 12. This CDR3 contains 14 residues. Per the germline V gene, CDR1 is SGHRS and CDR2 is YFSETQ. Here the CDR3 DNA reads TGCGCCAGCAGTCAGGGGGTAGGGGTTGGAGAGCAGTACTTC. The encoded protein is CASSQGVGVGEQYF.

The chain couples TRBV19 to TRBJ2-1, with 8 bases lining up with TRBD2. Per germline, CDR1 LNHDA and CDR2 SQIVND (reference sequence). J was trimmed by 6 bases and V by 2 bases; bases with no gene match: 6. The CDR3 extends over 15 amino acids. DNA for the CDR3: TGTGCCAGTAGTATAACCAGCGGGGGCACCAATGAGCAGTTCTTC. Translation: CASSITSGGTNEQFF.

This chain connects TRBV11-2 to TRBJ2-1; TRBD2 agrees at 12 bases. The CDR3 has 16 amino acids. The germline CDR1 and CDR2 sequences are SGHAT and FQNNGV. V was pared by 6 bases and J by 3 bases, with 6 bases of the junction left unmatched. CDR3 DNA sequence: TGTGCCAGCAGGTCGCTAGCGGGGGGGCTCTACAATGAGCAGTTCTTC. It translates to CASRSLAGGLYNEQFF.

This clone was detected once. In nucleotides, the CDR3 is TGCGCCACCAGAACAGGGACGCAAGAGACCCAGTACTTC. Its translation is CATRTGTQETQYF. V and J are TRBV5-1 and TRBJ2-5; a weak D match, TRBD1 (6 bases). The germline V and J ends were trimmed by 9 bases and 2 bases, with 14 bases remaining between them. The CDR3 is 13 amino acids. Germline lookup yields CDR1 SGHRS and CDR2 YFSETQ.